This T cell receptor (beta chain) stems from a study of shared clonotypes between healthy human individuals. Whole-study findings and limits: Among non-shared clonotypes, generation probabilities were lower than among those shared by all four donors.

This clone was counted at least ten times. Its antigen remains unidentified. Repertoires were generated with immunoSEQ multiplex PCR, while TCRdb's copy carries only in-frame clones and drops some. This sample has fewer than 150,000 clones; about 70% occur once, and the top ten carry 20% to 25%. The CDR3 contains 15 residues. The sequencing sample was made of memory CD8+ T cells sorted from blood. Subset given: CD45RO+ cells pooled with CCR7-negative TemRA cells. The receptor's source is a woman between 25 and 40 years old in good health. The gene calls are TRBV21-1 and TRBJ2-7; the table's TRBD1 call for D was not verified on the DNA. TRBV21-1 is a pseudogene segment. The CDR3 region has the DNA TGTGCCAGCAGCAAATGTGGGACAGGGTCCTACGAGCAGTACTTC. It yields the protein CASSKCGTGSYEQYF.